One sample yielded the 5 T cell receptor beta chains listed below, sequenced in a study of shared clonotypes between healthy human individuals. Clones were read by immunoSEQ multiplex PCR, and TCRdb kept only the in-frame ones, dropping some. The repertoire consists of some 1,100,000 clones, with about 84% occurring once and the leading ten covering 0.5% to 0.6%. The sequenced sample was memory CD4+ T cells from PBMCs. As for subset: CD45RA-negative fraction. These receptors all come from a man aged 18 to 30 in good health. Some clones in this sample may be carry-over from other donors' samples.

The gene calls are TRBV2 and TRBJ1-4; unclear D gene. CDR3 length equals 12 residues. Germline-derived CDR1 and CDR2 are SNHLY and FYNNEI. The V end lost 6 bases, the J end lost 7 bases, and 9 bases lay between the germline ends. Here the CDR3 reads CASSGEGEKLFF. The CDR3 DNA follows: TGTGCCAGCAGCGGGGAGGGTGAAAAACTGTTTTTT.

The genes are TRBV2 and TRBJ2-1; 11 bases map to TRBD2. V gave up 3 bases and J gave up 4 bases; unmatched junction bases: 2. Germline CDR1 and CDR2: SNHLY and FYNNEI. The CDR3 is made up of 15 amino acids. The CDR3 loop reads CASSEGLAEYNEQFF. In nucleotides, the CDR3 is TGTGCCAGCAGTGAGGGACTAGCGGAATACAATGAGCAGTTCTTC.

The chain is built from TRBV11-2 and TRBJ1-5, with D uncertain. In germline, CDR1 is SGHAT, CDR2 FQNNGV. The CDR3 is made up of 13 amino acids. Trimming pared 3 bases from V and 0 bases from J, leaving 3 bases between. CDR3: CASSFDSNQPQHF. CDR3 DNA: TGTGCCAGCAGCTTTGATAGCAATCAGCCCCAGCATTTT.

A few counts support this clone. This CDR3 reads CASSTRRNSSYNEQFF. The CDR3 DNA is TGTGCCAGCAGCACCCGACGTAACAGCTCCTACAATGAGCAGTTCTTC. The chain uses TRBV21-1 and TRBJ2-1; the D call of TRBD1 is as the table states it, not checked on the DNA. TRBV21-1 constitutes a pseudogene. The CDR3 has 16 residues.

The chain employs TRBV7-2 and TRBJ2-1, with D maybe TRBD2 (7 bases). The CDR3 sequence is 15 residues long. The V and J ends lost 0 bases and 9 bases respectively, with 15 bases between them. Germline loops: CDR1 SGHTA, CDR2 FQGNSA. As DNA, the CDR3 is TGTGCCAGCAGCTTAGCGTGGTTGGGAGGGGGTGAGCAGTTCTTC. This sequence encodes CASSLAWLGGGEQFF.